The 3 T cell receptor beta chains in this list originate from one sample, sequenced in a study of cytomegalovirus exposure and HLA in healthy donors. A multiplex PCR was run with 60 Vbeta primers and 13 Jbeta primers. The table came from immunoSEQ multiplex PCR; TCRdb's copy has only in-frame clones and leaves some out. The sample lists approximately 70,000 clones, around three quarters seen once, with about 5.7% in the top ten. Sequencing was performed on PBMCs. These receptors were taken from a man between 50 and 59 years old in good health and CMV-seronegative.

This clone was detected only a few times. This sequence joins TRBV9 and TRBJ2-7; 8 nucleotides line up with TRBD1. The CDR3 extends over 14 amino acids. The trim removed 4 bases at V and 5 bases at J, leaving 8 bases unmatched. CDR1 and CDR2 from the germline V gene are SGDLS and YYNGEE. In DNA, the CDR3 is TGTGCCAGCAGCCCTAGGACAGGGAAGGACGAGCAGTACTTC. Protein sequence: CASSPRTGKDEQYF. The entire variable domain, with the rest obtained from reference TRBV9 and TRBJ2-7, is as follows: DSGVTQTPKHLITATGQRVTLRCSPRSGDLSVYWYQQSLDQGLQFLIQYYNGEERAKGNILERFSAQQFPDLHSELNLSSLELGDSALYFCASSPRTGKDEQYFGPGTRLTVT.

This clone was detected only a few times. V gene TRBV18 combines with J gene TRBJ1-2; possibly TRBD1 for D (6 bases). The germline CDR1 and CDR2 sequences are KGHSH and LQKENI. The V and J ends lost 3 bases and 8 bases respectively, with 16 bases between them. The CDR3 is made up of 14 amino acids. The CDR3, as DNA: TGTGCCAGCTCACCCTCGAGACAGGTTGGAGGCTACACCTTC. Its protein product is CASSPSRQVGGYTF. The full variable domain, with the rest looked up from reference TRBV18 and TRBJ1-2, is NAGVMQNPRHLVRRRGQEARLRCSPMKGHSHVYWYRQLPEEGLKFMVYLQKENIIDESGMPKERFSAEFPKEGPSILRIQQVVRGDSAAYFCASSPSRQVGGYTFGSGTRLTVV.

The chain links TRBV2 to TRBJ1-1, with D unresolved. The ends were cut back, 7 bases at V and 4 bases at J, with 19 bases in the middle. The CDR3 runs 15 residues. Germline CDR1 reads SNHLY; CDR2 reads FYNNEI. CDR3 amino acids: CASKEARFVGTEAFF. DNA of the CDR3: TGTGCCAGCAAGGAGGCGAGATTCGTGGGCACTGAAGCTTTCTTT.